This is a list of T cell receptor beta chains from one sample in a study of T cells in Graves' hyperthyroidism and ophthalmopathy. TCRdb passed the multiplex PCR reads through MiXCR, listing each CDR3 protein once. The repertoire includes about 380,000 distinct CDR3 sequences, less than 15% of them detected once, and about a fifth sits in the top ten. Sequences were obtained from blood. The receptors here all came from a man aged 25-40 years with Graves' hyperthyroidism that later progressed to Graves' ophthalmopathy. The CDR3 runs from the conserved cysteine through the conserved F or W. The order of the fields is V gene, D gene, clone size, J gene, CDR3 DNA, CDR3 protein. A D gene is named only where the DNA matches it firmly. A row's size may be missing; if present it is once, few, many or a size class.

V gene: TRBV7-8
D gene: TRBD1
clone size: many
J gene: TRBJ1-1
CDR3 DNA: TGTGCCAGCAGCTACAGGGGGCAGAAGAACACTGAAGCTTTCTTT
CDR3 protein: CASSYRGQKNTEAFF

V gene: TRBV2
D gene: TRBD1
clone size: many
J gene: TRBJ1-5
CDR3 DNA: TGTGCCAGCAAGAACAGGGGACGGGGCAATCAGCCCCAGCATTTT
CDR3 protein: CASKNRGRGNQPQHF

V gene: TRBV9
D gene: NA
clone size: few
J gene: TRBJ1-5
CDR3 DNA: TGTGCCAGCAGCGTAGCGGTGGGAGTCCACCCCAATCAGCCCCAGCATTTT
CDR3 protein: CASSVAVGVHPNQPQHF

V gene: TRBV7-9
D gene: NA
clone size: many
J gene: TRBJ2-2
CDR3 DNA: TGTGCCAGCCGGGGGCAGAACACCGGGGAGCTGTTTTTT
CDR3 protein: CASRGQNTGELFF

V gene: TRBV4-1
D gene: NA
clone size: few
J gene: TRBJ2-1
CDR3 DNA: TGCGCCAGCAGCCAGCGGAATGAGCAGTTCTTC
CDR3 protein: CASSQRNEQFF

V gene: TRBV5-1
D gene: TRBD1
clone size: NA
J gene: TRBJ1-3
CDR3 DNA: TGCGCCAGCAGCTCGGACAGGGGGGTCTCTGGAAACACCATATATTTT
CDR3 protein: CASSSDRGVSGNTIYF

V gene: TRBV20-1
D gene: TRBD2
clone size: few
J gene: TRBJ2-3
CDR3 DNA: TGCAGTGCGACCGGGACTAGCGGGGGTCACACAGATACGCAGTATTTT
CDR3 protein: CSATGTSGGHTDTQYF

V gene: TRBV20-1
D gene: TRBD2
clone size: few
J gene: TRBJ2-1
CDR3 DNA: TGCAGTGCGAGGACTAGCGGGGGGGCCCGGGAGCAGTTCTTC
CDR3 protein: CSARTSGGAREQFF

V gene: TRBV19
D gene: NA
clone size: NA
J gene: TRBJ2-1
CDR3 DNA: TGTGCCAGTAGTATAGTTGGGGATTACAAGGGATCCTACAATGAGCAGTTCTTC
CDR3 protein: CASSIVGDYKGSYNEQFF

V gene: TRBV18
D gene: NA
clone size: many
J gene: TRBJ2-5
CDR3 DNA: TGTGCCAGCTCACCTGCCGGGACACCGGGGGAGACCCAGTACTTC
CDR3 protein: CASSPAGTPGETQYF

V gene: TRBV5-1
D gene: NA
clone size: NA
J gene: TRBJ2-7
CDR3 DNA: TGCGCCAGCAGCTTGGACGTTGGGAACGAGCAGTACTTC
CDR3 protein: CASSLDVGNEQYF

V gene: TRBV11-2
D gene: TRBD1
clone size: few
J gene: TRBJ2-3
CDR3 DNA: TGTGCCAGCAGCTTAGGGACAGGGTTAGATACGCAGTATTTT
CDR3 protein: CASSLGTGLDTQYF

V gene: TRBV9
D gene: NA
clone size: few
J gene: TRBJ1-2
CDR3 DNA: TGTGCCAGCAGCGTAGCTCCGGGGGCGCGGAATGGCTACACCTTC
CDR3 protein: CASSVAPGARNGYTF

V gene: TRBV6-6
D gene: NA
clone size: many
J gene: TRBJ1-1
CDR3 DNA: TGTGCCAGCAGTTACTCCCGCAAGAGTAGCACTGAAGCTTTCTTT
CDR3 protein: CASSYSRKSSTEAFF

V gene: TRBV6-1
D gene: TRBD1
clone size: NA
J gene: TRBJ2-7
CDR3 DNA: TGTGCCGTATGGGACAGGATCGCCGAGCAGTACTTC
CDR3 protein: CAVWDRIAEQYF

V gene: TRBV12-5
D gene: NA
clone size: many
J gene: TRBJ2-2
CDR3 DNA: TGTGCTAGTGGTTTGGTACAAGTCAGGGGTACCGGGGAGCTGTTTTTT
CDR3 protein: CASGLVQVRGTGELFF

V gene: TRBV6-7
D gene: TRBD1
clone size: NA
J gene: TRBJ2-2
CDR3 DNA: TGTGCCAGCAGTTACGCCGGGACAGGGGATCCCGGGGAGCTGTTTTTT
CDR3 protein: CASSYAGTGDPGELFF

V gene: TRBV6-1
D gene: NA
clone size: many
J gene: TRBJ1-4
CDR3 DNA: TGTGCCAGCAGCCTCTCGGGACCTGCAACTAATGAAAAACTGTTTTTT
CDR3 protein: CASSLSGPATNEKLFF

V gene: TRBV3-1
D gene: TRBD2
clone size: many
J gene: TRBJ2-5
CDR3 DNA: TGTGCCAGCAGCCAAGATACAAGCGGGGGGGAGGAGACCCAGTACTTC
CDR3 protein: CASSQDTSGGEETQYF

V gene: TRBV7-2
D gene: NA
clone size: many
J gene: TRBJ1-4
CDR3 DNA: TGTGCCAGCAGCTTCGCCGGAAAAGAAAAACTGTTTTTT
CDR3 protein: CASSFAGKEKLFF

V gene: TRBV10-3
D gene: NA
clone size: few
J gene: TRBJ2-3
CDR3 DNA: TGTGCCATCAGGGACAGTCTCTCCACAGATACGCAGTATTTT
CDR3 protein: CAIRDSLSTDTQYF

V gene: TRBV29-1
D gene: NA
clone size: many
J gene: TRBJ2-1
CDR3 DNA: TGCAGCGTTGATGTAGGGGCCGCGCCCTACAATGAGCAGTTCTTC
CDR3 protein: CSVDVGAAPYNEQFF

V gene: TRBV20-1
D gene: TRBD1
clone size: many
J gene: TRBJ2-7
CDR3 DNA: TGCAGTGCTACCGACCGGGACAGCTACGAGCAGTACTTC
CDR3 protein: CSATDRDSYEQYF

V gene: TRBV3-1
D gene: NA
clone size: many
J gene: TRBJ2-5
CDR3 DNA: TGTGCCAGCACCCCTCCGGCCCAAGAGACCCAGTACTTC
CDR3 protein: CASTPPAQETQYF

V gene: TRBV28
D gene: NA
clone size: many
J gene: TRBJ1-1
CDR3 DNA: TGTGCCAGCAGTTCAGTCGGGGGGGAGAACACTGAAGCTTTCTTT
CDR3 protein: CASSSVGGENTEAFF

V gene: TRBV12-5
D gene: NA
clone size: many
J gene: TRBJ2-5
CDR3 DNA: TGTGCTAGTGGTATAGAAGAGACCCAGTACTTC
CDR3 protein: CASGIEETQYF

V gene: TRBV11-2
D gene: NA
clone size: many
J gene: TRBJ1-6
CDR3 DNA: TGTGCCAGCAGGCCAAGCGGGAGCTCCTATAATTCACCCCTCCACTTT
CDR3 protein: CASRPSGSSYNSPLHF

V gene: TRBV28
D gene: NA
clone size: many
J gene: TRBJ2-1
CDR3 DNA: TGTGCCAGCAGTTTGGGAAGGGGGGATGAGCAGTTCTTC
CDR3 protein: CASSLGRGDEQFF

V gene: TRBV6-1
D gene: TRBD2
clone size: many
J gene: TRBJ2-1
CDR3 DNA: TGTGCCAGCAGTGCTCTAGCGGGGGGTAATGAGCAGTTCTTC
CDR3 protein: CASSALAGGNEQFF

V gene: TRBV3-1
D gene: TRBD1
clone size: NA
J gene: TRBJ1-6
CDR3 DNA: TGTGCCAGCAGCCGGGACAGTGGGCCCAATTCACCCCTCCACTTT
CDR3 protein: CASSRDSGPNSPLHF

V gene: TRBV28
D gene: NA
clone size: NA
J gene: TRBJ1-5
CDR3 DNA: TGTGCCAGCCGACGGCTAATAGGCAATCAGCCCCAGCATTTT
CDR3 protein: CASRRLIGNQPQHF

V gene: TRBV28
D gene: NA
clone size: NA
J gene: TRBJ1-5
CDR3 DNA: TGTGCCAGCAGACGGCGGCAGAACAATCAGCCCCAGCATTTT
CDR3 protein: CASRRRQNNQPQHF

V gene: TRBV7-3
D gene: NA
clone size: many
J gene: TRBJ2-5
CDR3 DNA: TGTGCCAGCAGCTTAAAGCAGGGTGAGACCCAGTACTTC
CDR3 protein: CASSLKQGETQYF

V gene: TRBV13
D gene: TRBD2
clone size: few
J gene: TRBJ2-7
CDR3 DNA: TGTGCCAGCAGCTGGGGGGGGGGGTACGAGCAGTACTTC
CDR3 protein: CASSWGGGYEQYF

V gene: TRBV4-2
D gene: TRBD1
clone size: NA
J gene: TRBJ2-3
CDR3 DNA: TGTGCCAGCAGCCAGGGACAGGGGGCATCAGATACGCAGTATTTT
CDR3 protein: CASSQGQGASDTQYF

V gene: TRBV19
D gene: TRBD1
clone size: NA
J gene: TRBJ1-1
CDR3 DNA: TGTGCCACCTCAAGGAGGGGGCGGACTGAAGCTTTCTTT
CDR3 protein: CATSRRGRTEAFF

V gene: TRBV9
D gene: NA
clone size: few
J gene: TRBJ2-3
CDR3 DNA: TGTGCCAGCAGCATCGCCGGGACTAGCACAGATACGCAGTATTTT
CDR3 protein: CASSIAGTSTDTQYF

V gene: TRBV12-5
D gene: NA
clone size: many
J gene: TRBJ1-5
CDR3 DNA: TGTGCTAGTGGTTTGCGGAGCAATCAGCCCCAGCATTTT
CDR3 protein: CASGLRSNQPQHF

V gene: TRBV12-5
D gene: TRBD1
clone size: many
J gene: TRBJ2-1
CDR3 DNA: TGTGCTAGTGGTTTGGGGACAGGGGGGATGTACAATGAGCAGTTCTTC
CDR3 protein: CASGLGTGGMYNEQFF

V gene: TRBV5-1
D gene: NA
clone size: many
J gene: TRBJ1-1
CDR3 DNA: TGCGCCAGCAGCTCTCAGGGGACTGAAGCTTTCTTT
CDR3 protein: CASSSQGTEAFF

V gene: TRBV12-5
D gene: TRBD1
clone size: many
J gene: TRBJ2-1
CDR3 DNA: TGTGCTAGTGGTTTGGTACGGACAGGGCGCTCCTACAATGAGCAGTTCTTC
CDR3 protein: CASGLVRTGRSYNEQFF

V gene: TRBV2
D gene: NA
clone size: many
J gene: TRBJ2-3
CDR3 DNA: TGTGCCAGCAAGTCCGGGGCAACGGATACGCAGTATTTT
CDR3 protein: CASKSGATDTQYF

V gene: TRBV27
D gene: NA
clone size: many
J gene: TRBJ2-2
CDR3 DNA: TGTGCCAGCAGTTATGCGAACACCGGGGAGCTGTTTTTT
CDR3 protein: CASSYANTGELFF

V gene: TRBV20-1
D gene: NA
clone size: few
J gene: TRBJ1-6
CDR3 DNA: TGCAGTGCTAGTGATGGACATTATGGTTCACCCCTCCACTTT
CDR3 protein: CSASDGHYGSPLHF

V gene: TRBV30
D gene: TRBD1
clone size: many
J gene: TRBJ1-6
CDR3 DNA: TGTGCCTGGGACAGGGCCGCCCGTTCACCCCTCCACTTT
CDR3 protein: CAWDRAARSPLHF

V gene: TRBV12-3/TRBV12-4
D gene: NA
clone size: few
J gene: TRBJ1-1
CDR3 DNA: TGTGCCAGCAGTTTAGCTATAGACAGGTCGGGCACTGAAGCTTTCTTT
CDR3 protein: CASSLAIDRSGTEAFF

V gene: TRBV2
D gene: NA
clone size: many
J gene: TRBJ1-1
CDR3 DNA: TGTGCCAGCAGTGAAAGGGCAGGCCCCATGAACACTGAAGCTTTCTTT
CDR3 protein: CASSERAGPMNTEAFF

V gene: TRBV29-1
D gene: NA
clone size: few
J gene: TRBJ1-6
CDR3 DNA: TGCAGCGTTAACGGGACGTCTAATTCACCCCTCCACTTT
CDR3 protein: CSVNGTSNSPLHF

V gene: TRBV2
D gene: TRBD2
clone size: many
J gene: TRBJ2-3
CDR3 DNA: TGTGCCAGCAGCCCCTGGACTAGCGGGGTCACAGATACGCAGTATTTT
CDR3 protein: CASSPWTSGVTDTQYF

V gene: TRBV10-2
D gene: NA
clone size: NA
J gene: TRBJ2-6
CDR3 DNA: TGCGCCAGCAGTGAAGGTGGCCCTGGGGCCAACGTCCTGACTTTC
CDR3 protein: CASSEGGPGANVLTF

V gene: TRBV29-1
D gene: TRBD1
clone size: many
J gene: TRBJ1-1
CDR3 DNA: TGCAGCGTAGGACAGGGATTGAACACTGAAGCTTTCTTT
CDR3 protein: CSVGQGLNTEAFF

V gene: TRBV28
D gene: NA
clone size: many
J gene: TRBJ1-1
CDR3 DNA: TGTGCCAGCAGTTCGTACAGGAACATGAACACTGAAGCTTTCTTT
CDR3 protein: CASSSYRNMNTEAFF

V gene: TRBV5-5
D gene: NA
clone size: many
J gene: TRBJ1-5
CDR3 DNA: TGTGCCAGCAGCTTGGGGCAGGGCTTCGTTCAGCCCCAGCATTTT
CDR3 protein: CASSLGQGFVQPQHF

V gene: TRBV14
D gene: NA
clone size: few
J gene: TRBJ1-2
CDR3 DNA: TGTGCCAGCAGCCAAGCGAGTAACTATGGCTACACCTTC
CDR3 protein: CASSQASNYGYTF

V gene: TRBV15
D gene: TRBD1
clone size: NA
J gene: TRBJ1-2
CDR3 DNA: TGTGCCACCAGCAGAGATCCGGCAGGGGGATACGGCTACACCTTC
CDR3 protein: CATSRDPAGGYGYTF

V gene: TRBV9
D gene: NA
clone size: many
J gene: TRBJ1-4
CDR3 DNA: TGTGCCAGCAGCGGACTAAACAGGGAAACTACTGCAGGCCATGAAAAACTGTTTTTT
CDR3 protein: CASSGLNRETTAGHEKLFF

V gene: TRBV20-1
D gene: TRBD1
clone size: many
J gene: TRBJ2-1
CDR3 DNA: TGCAGTGCTAGAGCAACCGGGACAGGGACTGAGCAGTTCTTC
CDR3 protein: CSARATGTGTEQFF